The TCR beta chain described here comes from a study of T cells in Graves' hyperthyroidism and ophthalmopathy (dated by TCRdb to between 2018 and 2021). At the level of the whole study: Peripheral blood was sampled at the time of initial diagnosis, prior to any treatment. In several Graves' hyperthyroidism patients, the study also compared T-cell repertoires from thyroid tissue with T-cell repertoires from blood. TCR V-J signatures able to tell the groups apart were searched for in a discovery cohort of 100 patients, of whom around 43 had Graves' ophthalmopathy and some 60 had stable Graves' hyperthyroidism. TCR Vbeta CDR3 sequencing of approximately 140 peripheral blood samples (approximately 44 ophthalmopathy, under 80 hyperthyroidism and 17 progressor patients) is reported in the paper. Once sampling was done, hyperthyroidism patients were given methimazole at a starting dose of 30 mg daily, whereas ophthalmopathy patients were given high-dose intravenous methylprednisolone. An independent validation cohort of about 19 hyperthyroidism patients and about 15 patients who later progressed to ophthalmopathy tested prospective prediction of ophthalmopathy. For training and testing, the roughly 93 patients in the discovery cohort were randomly divided in a 7:3 ratio. What the authors observed across the whole study: Ophthalmopathy was separated from stable hyperthyroidism by a 13 V-J signature model, with around 90% sensitivity and about 81% specificity obtained in cross-validation and 80%/75% obtained in testing. No statistical method was used to fix the sample size in advance, and group allocation was not hidden from the investigators. Blood samples also contained most of the expanded thyroid clonotypes (frequency above 0.001), which suggests that blood repertoires may reflect thyroid immune responses. In validation, the model predicted progression to ophthalmopathy with just under 71% sensitivity and over 72% specificity, a median of roughly seven months before onset.

Hyperthyroidism patients were newly diagnosed, with disease duration under 2 months, and aged 18 to 65 years. Any patient with an uncontrolled infection, another autoimmune disease, pregnancy or lactation was excluded. Diagnoses were established on the basis of clinical symptoms, serum thyroxine and TRAb, thyroid ultrasound, and orbital computed tomography. Blood from progressor patients was drawn when they were first diagnosed with hyperthyroidism, before any ophthalmopathy symptoms appeared. PBMCs were separated from 8 to 10 ml of fresh peripheral blood using Ficoll-Paque density gradient centrifugation. Patients classed as progressors first received a Graves' hyperthyroidism diagnosis and then went on to develop ophthalmopathy during follow-up. Total RNA was extracted using Trizol reagent, and RNA quality was assessed on an Agilent 2100 Bioanalyzer. Ten or more counts support this clonotype. Its antigen has not been determined. Base qualities are not at hand, and no much larger clone is one base apart.

Its CDR3 holds 15 amino acids, cysteine through phenylalanine. The only DNA kept is the CDR3, 45 bases in frame from the first base. CDR1 SGHNT and CDR2 YENEEA were looked up in the germline V gene. The V and J ends are trimmed by 4 bases and 4 bases, leaving 16 bases between them. The TCR beta CDR3 regions were amplified from the RNA transcripts. A first-round RT-PCR of the TCR CDR3 used the HTBI primer set with the Qiagen OneStep RT-PCR kit. The libraries were constructed in a second round of multiplex PCR and then size-selected and purified. Paired-end sequencing of the libraries was performed with 100 bp reads on an Illumina HiSeq2000. Processing in the source paper ran as follows. Raw data were processed with SOAPnuke, discarding reads with adapters, uncalled bases, mean Phred below 15, or no exact constant-primer or identifier match. COPE v1.2.5 was used to merge high-quality paired reads, and clonotypes were defined as unique nucleotide sequences. MiTCR v1.1 was used to align clonotypes to the IMGT TRBV, TRBD and TRBJ reference segments. Analysis was restricted to V-J combinations with a frequency above 0.0001, which covered 99.2% of repertoires. The TCS score was defined as F50 (clonal expansion) divided by E x V (chaos), with BLOSUM62-based TCRdist calculated between CDR3 peptides within each V-J. Welch's t-statistics and random forest reduced some 510 V-J features to about 13, which were used in a naive Bayes classifier (R e1071). The raw public reads went through TCRdb reprocessing: fastp at Q25, MiXCR clone calling, in-frame beta chains kept. Merged by CDR3 protein, the rows form single entries marked with the most common genes and DNA. TCRdb, not the authors, supplied the V and J calls. Within this sample are about 290,000 distinct CDR3 sequences, with roughly 15% of them counted one time only. More than 30% of the sample lies in the top ten.

This TCR derives from a woman between 50 and 59 years old with Graves' hyperthyroidism that later progressed to Graves' ophthalmopathy. The rearrangement joined TRBV11-3 to TRBJ2-5, with TRBD1 as a weak D call on 5 bases. The source material was blood. The DNA is as follows: TGTGCCAGCAGCTGGGGATTGGGCCAGGGAGAGACCCAGTACTTC. Translated, it gives CASSWGLGQGETQYF.